This T cell receptor beta chain is from a study of T cell responses to AZD1222 COVID-19 vaccine. Whole-study findings and limits: Vaccine-related CD4 TCRs covered spike, predominating at 160-218 and 743-854. Baseline seropositives among AZD1222 recipients totaled only 5 to 7.

Concerning this clone: Its antigen is currently unknown.

Only in-frame clones appear in the TCRdb table, and some are missing; sequencing was by immunoSEQ multiplex PCR. This sample has about 84,000 clones; around 90% occur once, and the top ten carry about 1.6%. The length of the CDR3 is 15 residues. Germline V gives CDR1 SEHNR, CDR2 FQNEAQ (reference sequence). V dropped 8 bases and J dropped 5; count of bases not matched to a gene: 9. This TCR derives from an adult in good health. The chain is built from TRBV7-9 and TRBJ2-5, with 12 nucleotides matching TRBD1. This material consisted of peripheral blood, taken on day 0 of AZD1222 vaccination. The DNA for the CDR3 is TGTGCCAGCGGAGCCGGGACAGGGGGCGTCGAGACCCAGTACTTC. Translation gives CASGAGTGGVETQYF. Looking up the rest from reference TRBV7-9 and TRBJ2-5 gives the full variable domain: DTGVSQNPRHKITKRGQNVTFRCDPISEHNRLYWYRQTLGQGPEFLTYFQNEAQLEKSRLLSDRFSAERPKGSFSTLEIQRTEQGDSAMYLCASGAGTGGVETQYFGPGTRLLVL.